This TCR beta chain was retrieved from a study of sequential checkpoint blockade in melanoma. Across the whole study: Patients were randomized 1:1 to nivolumab-then-ipilimumab or ipilimumab-then-nivolumab first-line.

The treatment denotes: randomized to nivolumab then ipilimumab (arm A) or the reverse (arm B). No patient had prior DNA-damaging chemotherapy. Sorted cells were live CD3+CD8+, lacking CD19 and CD56, from PBMCs. The germline V gene has CDR1 SGHNT and CDR2 YYREEE (reference sequence). This CDR3 has 13 amino acids. Trimming pared 2 bases from V and 6 bases from J, leaving 9 bases between. The data were produced by immunoSEQ multiplex PCR, yet TCRdb's version contains in-frame clones alone and is incomplete. The repertoire holds approximately 40,000 clones, with 86% as singletons. The source was CD8+ T cells sorted from blood (inferred from file names), collected from a patient given nivolumab and ipilimumab in sequence. The source is a human donor with melanoma. The rearrangement uses TRBV5-4 and TRBJ1-5, with D unclear. This chain's CDR3 is CASSLGGAQPQHF. DNA for the CDR3: TGTGCCAGCAGCTTAGGCGGTGCTCAGCCCCAGCATTTT.